Below, 5 T cell receptor beta chains from the same sample are listed, as sequenced in a study of blood T cell repertoires in COVID-19 (TCRdb year 2020). Receptor amplification or capture employed the immunoSEQ multiplex PCR assay. The table comes from immuneACCESS by way of TCRdb, which keeps in-frame sequences with V and J called. Part of the clones is missing from these tables; in studies checked, under half for an unresolved V gene and the rest for unknown reasons. The table for this sample lists approximately 49,000 clones; around nine tenths of them were counted only once. The ten largest account for approximately 4% of the sample. Material: peripheral blood. All receptors come from a man aged 50 to 60 with acute or convalescent COVID-19.

The chain uses TRBV6-5 and TRBJ2-1; TRBD2 matches 7 bases. V was clipped by 7 bases and J by 0 bases; unmatched bases: 6. The length of the CDR3 is 15 residues. The germline CDR1 and CDR2 sequences are MNHEY and SVGAGI. This CDR3 reads CASTFRTSSYNEQFF. In DNA, the CDR3 is TGTGCCAGCACCTTCCGGACTAGCTCCTACAATGAGCAGTTCTTC.

The V and J genes are TRBV4-1 and TRBJ2-1; D might be TRBD2 (5 bases). The CDR3 runs to 14 residues. Per germline, CDR1 MGHRA and CDR2 YSYEKL. The V end was cut by 0 bases, the J end by 6 bases, with 9 bases between. Here the CDR3 reads CASSQDRTVNEQFF. The CDR3 DNA reads as TGCGCCAGCAGCCAAGATAGGACTGTCAATGAGCAGTTCTTC.

The chain employs TRBV15 and TRBJ1-5; TRBD1 agrees at 7 bases. V trimming: 0 bases; J trimming: 4 bases; junction bases outside the gene matches: 12. CDR1 is LNHNV, CDR2 YYDKDF, per germline (reference sequence). The length of the CDR3 is 18 residues. DNA of the CDR3: TGTGCCACCAGCAGAGACAGTAACACAGGGGTAGGTAATCAGCCCCAGCATTTT. Residues: CATSRDSNTGVGNQPQHF.

The chain joins TRBV19 to TRBJ1-2; D is possibly TRBD1 (6 bases). The CDR3 runs 13 residues. The germline V gene encodes CDR1 LNHDA and CDR2 SQIVND (reference sequence). V dropped 3 bases and J dropped 6 bases, with 11 bases sitting between them. The CDR3 DNA is TGTGCCAGTAGTATTCCGCAGGGGCATGGCTACACCTTC. Translating gives CASSIPQGHGYTF.

The chain joins TRBV24-1 to TRBJ2-1, with TRBD1 matching over 8 bases. CDR1 KGHDR and CDR2 SFDVKD come from the germline V gene. There are 17 residues in the CDR3. V dropped 4 bases and J dropped 3; count of bases not matched to a gene: 10. The CDR3, as DNA: TGTGCCACCAGTGACCCCGACAGGGGACGGGACTACAATGAGCAGTTCTTC. It translates to CATSDPDRGRDYNEQFF.